This T cell receptor beta chain was captured in a study of Ad26.COV2.S vaccination and SARS-CoV-2 variants. Germline V gene lookup returns CDR1 SGDLS and CDR2 YYNGEE. Trimming took 4 bases from V and 4 from J, leaving 18 bases between them. CDR3 size: 15 residues. Regarding treatment: roughly 20 received Ad26.COV2.S at low or high dose, single or two shots; about 5 received placebo; per-sample allocation not given. After the first vaccine or placebo injection, samples were drawn on day 63. Data came from immunoSEQ multiplex PCR; TCRdb stores just in-frame clones and leaves some out. The sample lists roughly 400,000 clones; roughly 87% were seen once.

The origin of this receptor is a person aged 18 to 59 who received the Ad26.COV2.S COVID-19 vaccine or a placebo. The rearrangement joins TRBV9 to TRBJ2-7; D not certain. The sequencing used peripheral blood, collected in a trial of Ad26.COV2.S vaccine versus placebo. CDR3 region: CASSSSAVAGYEQYF. The CDR3 nucleotides read TGTGCCAGCAGCTCCTCCGCGGTAGCTGGATACGAGCAGTACTTC.